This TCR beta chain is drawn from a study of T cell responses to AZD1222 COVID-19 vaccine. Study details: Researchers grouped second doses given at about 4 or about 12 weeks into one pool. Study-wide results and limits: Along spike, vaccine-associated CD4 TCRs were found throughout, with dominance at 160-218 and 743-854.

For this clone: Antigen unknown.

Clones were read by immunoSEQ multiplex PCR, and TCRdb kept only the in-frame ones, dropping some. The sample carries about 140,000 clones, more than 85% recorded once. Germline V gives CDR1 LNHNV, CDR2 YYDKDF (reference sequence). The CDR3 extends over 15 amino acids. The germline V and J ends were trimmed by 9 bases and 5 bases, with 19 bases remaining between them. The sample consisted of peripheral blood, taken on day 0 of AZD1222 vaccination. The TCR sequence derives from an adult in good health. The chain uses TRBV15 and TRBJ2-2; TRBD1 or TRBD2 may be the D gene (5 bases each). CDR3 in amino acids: CATGDLPLRTGELFF. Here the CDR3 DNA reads TGTGCCACGGGGGACCTCCCTTTGAGGACCGGGGAGCTGTTTTTT. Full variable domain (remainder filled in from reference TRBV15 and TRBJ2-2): DAMVIQNPRYQVTQFGKPVTLSCSQTLNHNVMYWYQQKSSQAPKLLFHYYDKDFNNEADTPDNFQSRRPNTSFCFLDIRSPGLGDTAMYLCATGDLPLRTGELFFGEGSRLTVL.